The following is a TCR beta chain sequence with its context. The antigen it recognizes is unknown. The record has no base qualities; no much larger clone is one base away. This sample was included in a study of early T cells in non-severe SARS-CoV-2 infection (dated by TCRdb to about 2021). Some background on the complete study: Bulk RNA from unsorted whole blood was used for TCR sequencing, so alpha and beta chains could not be paired. Here is what the overall study found, with its caveats: VDJdb matching was skewed toward anti-spike CD8 responses, so virus-specific expansions were likely underestimated and private and CD4 specificities were missed.

CDR1 SGHVS and CDR2 FNYEAQ are derived from the germline V gene. The CDR3 numbers 14 residues from cysteine through phenylalanine. Here the CDR3 DNA is all that survives: 42 bases in frame from base 1. V loses 2 bases of germline sequence and J loses 6 bases, and the interval between the two ends is 10 bases. Set within a cohort of healthcare workers in London, UK, this nested case-control study involved weekly PCR testing of nasopharyngeal swabs along with blood sampling. Between 23 and 31 March 2020, the week of the UK lockdown, healthcare workers were enrolled and then followed up weekly for as long as 16 weeks. Preparation of the library involved 5' RACE. Sequenced on a NextSeq 500. Unique molecular identifiers were attached to individual cDNA molecules in the TCR library protocol so that sequencing error and PCR bias could be corrected. Sequencing covered both TCR alpha and beta chains, and within each sample the abundances of alpha and beta sequences were tightly co-correlated. The original methods were these. Decombinator V4 was used to annotate the V gene, J gene and CDR3 of the TCR sequences. TCRs were defined as expanded if a significant change between any two time points was detected under a Poisson model with p below 0.0001. TCR abundances were normalised to the total number of TCRs sequenced in each sample and reported as counts per million. MAIT TCRs were defined by TRAV1-2 paired with TRAJ12, TRAJ20 or TRAJ33, and iNKT TCRs by TRAV10 paired with TRAJ18. VDJdb, accessed 1 November 2021, was searched for CMV, EBV and SARS-CoV-2 annotated TCRs, excluding TCRs annotated for multiple antigens. TCRdb reran the public reads through fastp at Q25 and MiXCR, keeping productive beta chains. CDR3 protein duplicates are merged, each entry listing the most common genes and DNA. These V and J calls derive from TCRdb rather than the authors' analysis. In all, the sample holds about 50,000 distinct CDR3 sequences, and 9.3% of those were seen once. 14% to 15% of the sample is in the top ten clones.

The clonotype originates from an adult who was a healthcare worker with PCR-confirmed SARS-CoV-2 infection or an uninfected control (not recorded which). The sample consisted of whole blood. The chain links TRBV7-6 with TRBJ2-2, with the D gene call left open. Here is the DNA: TGTGCCAGCAGCTTAAGGCCAGACTCCGGGGAGCTGTTTTTT. Its protein product is CASSLRPDSGELFF.